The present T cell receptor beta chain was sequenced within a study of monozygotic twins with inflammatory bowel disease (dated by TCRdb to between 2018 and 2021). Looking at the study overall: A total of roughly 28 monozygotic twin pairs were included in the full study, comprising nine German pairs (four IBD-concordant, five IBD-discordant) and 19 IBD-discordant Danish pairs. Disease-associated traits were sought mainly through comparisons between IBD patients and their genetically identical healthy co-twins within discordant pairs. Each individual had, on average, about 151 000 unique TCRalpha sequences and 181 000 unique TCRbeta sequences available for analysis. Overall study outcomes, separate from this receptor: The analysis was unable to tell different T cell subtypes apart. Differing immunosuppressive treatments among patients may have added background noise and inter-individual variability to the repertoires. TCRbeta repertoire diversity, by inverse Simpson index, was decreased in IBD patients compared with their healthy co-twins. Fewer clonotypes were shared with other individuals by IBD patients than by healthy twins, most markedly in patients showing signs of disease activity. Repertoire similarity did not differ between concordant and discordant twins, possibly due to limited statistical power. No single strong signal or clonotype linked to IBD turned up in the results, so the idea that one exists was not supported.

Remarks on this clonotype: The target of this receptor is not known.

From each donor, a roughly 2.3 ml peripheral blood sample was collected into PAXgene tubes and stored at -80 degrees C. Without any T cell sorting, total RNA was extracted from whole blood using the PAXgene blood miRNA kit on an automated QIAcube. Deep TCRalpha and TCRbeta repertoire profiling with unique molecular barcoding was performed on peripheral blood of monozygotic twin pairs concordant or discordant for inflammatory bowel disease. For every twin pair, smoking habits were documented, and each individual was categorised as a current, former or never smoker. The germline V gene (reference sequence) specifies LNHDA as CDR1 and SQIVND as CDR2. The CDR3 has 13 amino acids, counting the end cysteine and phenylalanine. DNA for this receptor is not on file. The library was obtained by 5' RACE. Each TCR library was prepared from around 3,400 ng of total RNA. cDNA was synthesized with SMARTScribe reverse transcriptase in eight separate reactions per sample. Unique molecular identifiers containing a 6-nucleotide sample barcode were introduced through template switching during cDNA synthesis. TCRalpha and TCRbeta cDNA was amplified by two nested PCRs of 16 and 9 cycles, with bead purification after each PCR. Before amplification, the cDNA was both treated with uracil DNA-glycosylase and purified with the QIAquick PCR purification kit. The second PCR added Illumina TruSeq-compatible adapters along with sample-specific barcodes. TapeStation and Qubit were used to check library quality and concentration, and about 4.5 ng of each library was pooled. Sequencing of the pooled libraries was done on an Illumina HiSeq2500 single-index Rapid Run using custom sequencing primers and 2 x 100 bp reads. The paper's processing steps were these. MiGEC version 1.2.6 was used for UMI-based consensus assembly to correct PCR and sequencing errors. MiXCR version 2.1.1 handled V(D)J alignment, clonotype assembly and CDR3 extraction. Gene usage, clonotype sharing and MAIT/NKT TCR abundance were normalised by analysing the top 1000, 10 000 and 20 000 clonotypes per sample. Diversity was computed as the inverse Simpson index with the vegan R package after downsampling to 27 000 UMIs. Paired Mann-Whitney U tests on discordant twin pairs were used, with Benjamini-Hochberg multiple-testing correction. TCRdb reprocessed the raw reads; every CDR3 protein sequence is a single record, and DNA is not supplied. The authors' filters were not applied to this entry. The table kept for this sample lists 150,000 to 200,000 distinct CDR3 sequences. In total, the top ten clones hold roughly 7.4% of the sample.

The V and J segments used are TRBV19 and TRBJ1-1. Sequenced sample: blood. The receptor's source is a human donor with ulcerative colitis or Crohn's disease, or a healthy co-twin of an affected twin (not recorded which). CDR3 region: CASSAGGGTEAFF.